This is a list of T cell receptor beta chains from one sample in a study of T cells in Graves' hyperthyroidism and ophthalmopathy. TCRdb called the multiplex PCR reads again in MiXCR, with one record for every CDR3 protein. Seen here are around 270,000 distinct CDR3 sequences, 15% to 20% observed once, and the top ten hold about 35%. Sequencing used blood. All receptors come from a man between 45 and 60 years old with Graves' ophthalmopathy. The CDR3 runs from the conserved cysteine through the conserved F or W. Fields, in order: clone size, D gene, J gene, V gene, CDR3 protein, CDR3 DNA. D genes are given only for firm matches. A clone size is listed for some rows: how often the clone was seen (once, few, many), or a class if it is expanded.

abundance: -
d_gene: TRBD2
j_gene: TRBJ2-7
v_gene: TRBV16
CDR3aa: CASTVLIAGNEQYF
CDR3nt: TGTGCCAGCACCGTTTTAATAGCGGGGAACGAGCAGTACTTC

abundance: -
d_gene: -
j_gene: TRBJ2-1
v_gene: TRBV18
CDR3aa: CASSNTVVATHEQFF
CDR3nt: TGTGCCAGCTCAAATACCGTGGTCGCGACCCATGAGCAGTTCTTC

abundance: -
d_gene: TRBD2
j_gene: TRBJ2-5
v_gene: TRBV15
CDR3aa: CATSSHILTSGETQYF
CDR3nt: TGTGCCACCAGCAGCCACATTTTGACTAGCGGGGAGACCCAGTACTTC

abundance: few
d_gene: TRBD2
j_gene: TRBJ2-1
v_gene: TRBV6-1
CDR3aa: CASSLRGSGSMDEQFF
CDR3nt: TGTGCCAGCAGCCTCCGGGGTAGCGGGAGTATGGATGAGCAGTTCTTC

abundance: many
d_gene: TRBD1
j_gene: TRBJ2-2
v_gene: TRBV5-1
CDR3aa: CASSTGTANTGELFF
CDR3nt: TGCGCCAGCAGCACCGGGACAGCCAACACCGGGGAGCTGTTTTTT

abundance: few
d_gene: TRBD2
j_gene: TRBJ2-3
v_gene: TRBV15
CDR3aa: CATSGGLAGGPSTDTQYF
CDR3nt: TGTGCCACCAGCGGCGGACTAGCGGGAGGGCCGAGCACAGATACGCAGTATTTT

abundance: few
d_gene: -
j_gene: TRBJ1-4
v_gene: TRBV6-1
CDR3aa: CASSWDGDNEKLFF
CDR3nt: TGTGCCAGCAGTTGGGACGGCGATAATGAAAAACTGTTTTTT

abundance: few
d_gene: -
j_gene: TRBJ2-3
v_gene: TRBV20-1
CDR3aa: CSVRLAGRPTDTQYF
CDR3nt: TGCAGTGTAAGGTTGGCAGGGAGACCCACAGATACGCAGTATTTT

abundance: few
d_gene: TRBD2
j_gene: TRBJ2-3
v_gene: TRBV11-1
CDR3aa: CASSTGLAGRTDTQYF
CDR3nt: TGTGCCAGCAGCACAGGACTAGCGGGGCGCACAGATACGCAGTATTTT

abundance: many
d_gene: -
j_gene: TRBJ2-1
v_gene: TRBV18
CDR3aa: CASSPLFGGGTPYNEQFF
CDR3nt: TGTGCCAGCTCACCACTTTTTGGGGGAGGTACACCCTACAATGAGCAGTTCTTC

abundance: many
d_gene: -
j_gene: TRBJ1-2
v_gene: TRBV2
CDR3aa: CASSENRETYGYTF
CDR3nt: TGTGCCAGCAGTGAAAACAGGGAGACCTACGGCTACACCTTC

abundance: -
d_gene: -
j_gene: TRBJ2-2
v_gene: TRBV5-1
CDR3aa: CASSATSATGELFF
CDR3nt: TGCGCCAGCAGCGCCACTAGTGCCACCGGGGAGCTGTTTTTT

abundance: many
d_gene: -
j_gene: TRBJ2-1
v_gene: TRBV11-2
CDR3aa: CASSFPGKNEQFF
CDR3nt: TGTGCCAGCAGCTTCCCCGGGAAGAATGAGCAGTTCTTC

abundance: -
d_gene: TRBD2
j_gene: TRBJ2-1
v_gene: TRBV20-1
CDR3aa: CSASAPSGFYNEQFF
CDR3nt: TGCAGTGCTAGCGCCCCTAGCGGGTTCTACAATGAGCAGTTCTTC

abundance: -
d_gene: TRBD2
j_gene: TRBJ2-7
v_gene: TRBV27
CDR3aa: CASSLASGYSSSYEQYF
CDR3nt: TGTGCCAGCAGTTTGGCTAGCGGGTATTCAAGCTCCTACGAGCAGTACTTC

abundance: -
d_gene: TRBD2
j_gene: TRBJ2-1
v_gene: TRBV6-1
CDR3aa: CASSEDLLAGRVRDEQFF
CDR3nt: TGTGCCAGCAGTGAAGATCTACTAGCGGGTCGTGTTAGGGATGAGCAGTTCTTC

abundance: many
d_gene: TRBD1
j_gene: TRBJ2-5
v_gene: TRBV5-1
CDR3aa: CASSRTGETQYF
CDR3nt: TGTGCCAGCAGTCGGACAGGGGAGACCCAGTACTTC

abundance: many
d_gene: -
j_gene: TRBJ1-1
v_gene: TRBV12-3/TRBV12-4
CDR3aa: CASSFTGRNTEAFF
CDR3nt: TGTGCCAGCAGTTTTACAGGTCGGAACACTGAAGCTTTCTTT

abundance: many
d_gene: -
j_gene: TRBJ1-1
v_gene: TRBV27
CDR3aa: CASSPTQAREAEAFF
CDR3nt: TGTGCCAGCAGCCCTACACAGGCCCGAGAGGCTGAAGCTTTCTTT

abundance: few
d_gene: -
j_gene: TRBJ1-2
v_gene: TRBV12-3/TRBV12-4
CDR3aa: CASSRYGYTF
CDR3nt: TGTGCCAGCAGTCGCTATGGCTACACCTTC